The 15 T cell receptor beta chains below come from one sample, sequenced in a study of blood T cells in healthy people across ages. A J-beta primer mix and a sample-barcoded 5' primer were used in a second PCR of roughly 7 to 12 cycles. TCRdb used MiXCR to reprocess the 5' RACE reads, holding one entry per CDR3 protein. The sample includes about 1 million distinct CDR3 sequences, approximately 25% of them seen just once. The same data also contributed to another study, on T cells of mothers and their children.

The material sequenced was blood. The receptor source for this set is a girl aged 2-15 years in good health.

This rearrangement joins TRBV15 to TRBJ1-3, with D unclear. CDR3 size: 15 residues. V shed 0 bases and J shed 4 bases, with 10 bases lying between them. Germline assignment: CDR1 LNHNV and CDR2 YYDKDF (reference sequence). CDR3 amino acids: CATSRDSTGGNTIYF. CDR3 nucleotide sequence: TGTGCCACCAGCAGAGACTCTACGGGGGGAAACACCATATATTTT.

This clonotype was counted between two and nine times. The rearrangement uses TRBV7-9 and TRBJ2-3; D is unresolved. Trimming left V 5 bases short and J 0 bases short, with 9 bases between. Germline V lookup: CDR1 SEHNR, CDR2 FQNEAQ (reference sequence). The CDR3 has 14 residues. DNA of the CDR3: TGTGCCAGCAGCCCGTCGGACAGCACAGATACGCAGTATTTT. As protein: CASSPSDSTDTQYF.

This clonotype has just a few counts. The chain employs TRBV5-1 and TRBJ2-1, with unresolved D. This CDR3 region has 17 residues. Germline CDR1 reads SGHRS; CDR2 reads YFSETQ. Trimming removed 0 bases at V and 12 bases at J, with 25 bases between. CDR3 protein: CASSLAPQRNPPGAQFF. The CDR3 DNA sequence: TGCGCCAGCAGCTTGGCCCCTCAGCGTAATCCCCCTGGTGCGCAGTTCTTC.

The chain joins TRBV7-9 to TRBJ2-7; 12 nucleotides agree with TRBD2. The J call may be in error: the DNA end matches TRBJ2-1 better. Germline CDR1 SEHNR, CDR2 FQNEAQ (reference sequence). The CDR3 length is 14 residues. CDR3 sequence reads: CASSSSGGAWEQFF. The CDR3 DNA is TGTGCCAGCAGCTCTAGCGGGGGGGCCTGGGAGCAGTTCTTC.

The genes are TRBV4-1 and TRBJ2-1; 7 nucleotides align to TRBD1. CDR1 MGHRA and CDR2 YSYEKL come from the germline V gene. Trimming took 2 bases from V and 3 from J; bases not matched to a gene: 7. The CDR3 covers 16 residues. The CDR3 DNA sequence: TGCGCCAGCAGCCAACGACAGGGTCCTATCTACAATGAGCAGTTCTTC. Protein product: CASSQRQGPIYNEQFF.

V and J are TRBV2 and TRBJ2-1; 7 bases line up with TRBD2. The CDR3 has 13 residues. In germline, CDR1 is SNHLY, CDR2 FYNNEI. The J segment lost 8 bases and the V segment lost 9 bases, leaving 10 bases of the junction unmatched. This CDR3 is CASIREREDEQFF. The CDR3 nucleotides are TGTGCCAGTATAAGAGAGCGGGAAGATGAGCAGTTCTTC.

CDR3 sequence: CASSSIQGGKTNEQFF. The CDR3 DNA reads TGTGCCAGCAGCTCAATACAGGGGGGGAAGACGAATGAGCAGTTCTTC. The J gene is TRBJ2-1, the V gene TRBV7-9; a weak D match, TRBD1 (8 bases). Deletions cut 4 bases from V and 7 bases from J, with 20 bases between. CDR3 length: 16 amino acids. Per the germline V gene, CDR1 is SEHNR and CDR2 is FQNEAQ (reference sequence).

This clonotype was seen more than once but under ten times. The chain joins TRBV10-3 to TRBJ1-2; possibly TRBD1 for D (6 bases). V was trimmed by 6 bases and J by 8 bases, leaving 19 bases between them. Germline values: CDR1 ENHRY, CDR2 SYGVKD. This CDR3 is built from 14 residues. In DNA form, the CDR3 reads TGTGCCATCAGAGGACAGCCCCTAGGCGACGGCTACACCTTC. It specifies CAIRGQPLGDGYTF.

About this clonotype: One end of the junction fails to match germline, which may point to a read error. This chain connects TRBV12-3 or TRBV12-4 to TRBJ2-5; a weak D match, TRBD2 (5 bases). TRBJ2-1 matches the DNA end more closely, so the J call is doubtful. This CDR3 contains 12 residues. The CDR3, as DNA: TGTGCCAGCAGGACTATCGGTAATGGGCAGTTCTTC. Encoded protein: CASRTIGNGQFF.

This clonotype appeared a few times. The chain joins TRBV7-2 to TRBJ2-1; no clear D. Trimming pared 3 bases from V and 9 bases from J, leaving 9 bases between. The CDR3 contains 12 residues. Germline CDR1 reads SGHTA; CDR2 reads FQGNSA. The CDR3 reads CASSFTWGEQFF. In DNA, the CDR3 is TGTGCCAGCAGCTTTACGTGGGGTGAGCAGTTCTTC. Looking up the rest from reference TRBV7-2 and TRBJ2-1 gives the full variable domain: GAGVSQSPSNKVTEKGKDVELRCDPISGHTALYWYRQSLGQGLEFLIYFQGNSAPDKSGLPSDRFSAERTGGSVSTLTIQRTQQEDSAVYLCASSFTWGEQFFGPGTRLTVL.

This rearrangement joins TRBV6-1 to TRBJ1-5; D gene ambiguous. Germline CDR1 is MNHNS and CDR2 is SASEGT. The V end lost 4 bases, the J end lost 6 bases, and 10 bases lay between the germline ends. The CDR3 sequence is 13 residues long. In DNA form, the CDR3 reads TGTGCCAGCAGTGCCTTGCAAGGTCAGCCCCAGCATTTT. This codes for CASSALQGQPQHF.

The chain employs TRBV10-2 and TRBJ1-4; D perhaps matches TRBD1 (5 bases). Germline V CDR1 and CDR2: WSHSY, SAAADI. V was pared by 4 bases and J by 6 bases, with 12 bases between. The CDR3 runs to 14 residues. CDR3 region: CASSGETAYEKLFF. The CDR3 DNA follows: TGCGCCAGCAGTGGCGAGACAGCCTATGAAAAACTGTTTTTT.

This sequence joins TRBV5-1 and TRBJ2-5; the D is unclear. This CDR3 contains 14 residues. V gave up 4 bases and J gave up 5 bases, with 15 bases separating them. CDR1 is SGHRS, CDR2 YFSETQ, per germline. CDR3 bases: TGCGCCAGCAGCCCCGGCAGCAGCAGGGAGACCCAGTACTTC. Residues: CASSPGSSRETQYF.

The chain carries TRBV21-1 and TRBJ2-7. TRBV21-1 is shown as a pseudogene. This CDR3 is built from 14 residues. The CDR3 sequence is CASSLLSGRYEQYF. The CDR3 DNA is TGTGCCAGCAGCCTCTTATCGGGCAGATACGAGCAGTACTTC.

The V gene is TRBV3-1, the J gene TRBJ1-2; 9 bases are shared with TRBD1. Trimming at V came to 3 bases and at J to 2 bases, leaving 7 bases not matched to a gene. Germline V CDR1 and CDR2: LGHDT, YNNKEL (reference sequence). CDR3 size: 16 residues. The CDR3 DNA reads as TGTGCCAGCAGCCAGATTGGGACAGGGACCAACTATGGCTACACCTTC. Protein product: CASSQIGTGTNYGYTF.